The 5 T cell receptor beta chains below all came from one sample that was sequenced in a study of identical twins. TCRdb used MiXCR to reprocess the 5' RACE reads, holding one entry per CDR3 protein. The data show fewer than 350,000 distinct CDR3 sequences, 8% to 9% seen once. Another study also made use of these data, one on yellow fever vaccine responses in identical twins.

Sequencing was performed on memory (CD45RO+) T cells sorted from blood. These receptors originate from a woman aged 18 to 35 in good health.

In its sample, this clonotype was seen a few times. The genes are TRBV28 and TRBJ1-2; TRBD1 might be the D (5 bases). The V gene's germline CDR1 is MDHEN and CDR2 SYDVKM. CDR3 length: 13 amino acids. V dropped 2 bases and J dropped 5 bases, with 9 bases sitting between them. CDR3 sequence reads: CASSLEGKYGYTF. CDR3 bases: TGTGCCAGCAGTTTAGAGGGGAAGTATGGCTACACCTTC.

Ten or more counts support this clonotype. This sequence joins TRBV20-1 and TRBJ2-1; D is unclear. The germline V gene has CDR1 DFQATT and CDR2 SNEGSKA (reference sequence). The CDR3 spans 11 residues. V was cut by 6 bases and J by 9 bases, with 12 bases left in between. The CDR3 protein is CSAVWTGEQFF. The CDR3 bases are TGCAGTGCAGTGTGGACGGGTGAGCAGTTCTTC.

This clonotype was seen ten or more times. This sequence joins TRBV29-1 and TRBJ2-2, with D perhaps matching TRBD2 (6 bases). The V end lost 5 bases, the J end lost 6 bases, and 19 bases lay between the germline ends. Germline CDR1 SQVTM, CDR2 ANQGSEA. This CDR3 has 15 residues. The DNA for the CDR3 is TGCAGCGTTTTGTATTTCGATGGGAGGTCCGGGGAGCTGTTTTTT. Its protein is CSVLYFDGRSGELFF.

This clonotype was seen repeatedly, ten times or more. The chain links TRBV12-3 or TRBV12-4 to TRBJ2-1; D unclear. The V gene lost 1 base and the J gene lost 6 bases, with 7 bases spanning the gap. The length of the CDR3 is 13 residues. This CDR3 is CASSLGGFNEQFF. The CDR3 DNA follows: TGTGCCAGCAGTTTAGGCGGATTCAATGAGCAGTTCTTC.

This chain joins TRBV6-1 and TRBJ1-2, with D possibly matching TRBD1 (6 bases). This CDR3 is 13 amino acids long. Trimming pared 7 bases from V and 4 bases from J, leaving 13 bases between. Germline loops: CDR1 MNHNS, CDR2 SASEGT. Here the CDR3 reads CASNVGQIYGYTF. CDR3 nucleotide sequence: TGTGCCAGCAACGTCGGACAGATCTATGGCTACACCTTC.